This TCR beta chain emerged from a study of blood T cells in healthy people across ages. PBMCs, at least 6 million per sample, were isolated. On this clonotype: Its antigen is currently unknown.

CDR1 is ENHRY and CDR2 is SYGVKD in the germline V gene. The CDR3 is 16 amino acids. The second PCR ran roughly 6 to 12 cycles with a sample-barcoded 5' primer and J-beta primers. Each CDR3 protein gets one entry after TCRdb re-called the 5' RACE reads with MiXCR. Here the sample spans roughly 1 million distinct CDR3 sequences, about 23% being singletons. General study findings and limits: TCR beta diversity per million T cells fell roughly linearly with age.

The same data also contributed to another study, on T cells of mothers and their children.

This chain connects TRBV10-3 to TRBJ2-5, with a tentative D call TRBD2 (6 bases). The DNA end favors TRBJ2-1, so the J call may be wrong. Sequencing was carried out using blood. The TCR comes from a girl aged 2 to 10 in good health. CDR3 amino acids: CAIGDGRIGGENEQFF. The CDR3 nucleotides are TGTGCCATCGGGGACGGGCGAATTGGCGGGGAGAATGAGCAGTTCTTC.